This T cell receptor (beta chain) was retrieved from a study of response to subunit inactivated influenza vaccine. Looked up from germline, CDR1 is SEHNR and CDR2 is FQNEAQ (reference sequence). The CDR3 consists of 12 residues. Trimming removed 7 bases from V and 3 bases from J, with 10 bases in between. Each CDR3 protein gets one entry after TCRdb re-called the RT-PCR reads with MiXCR. The profile shows a few hundred thousand distinct CDR3 sequences, 21% of them singletons. The origin of this receptor is a man aged 50 to 69 who received an inactivated influenza vaccine. The material was PBMCs from blood, obtained roughly 20 months after vaccination. The chain uses TRBV7-9 and TRBJ2-7, with D unclear. The DNA for the CDR3 is TGTGCCAGCATTTCTCCAAGCTACGAGCAGTACTTC. This gives the protein CASISPSYEQYF.